This passage covers 30 T cell receptor beta chains from one sample sequenced in a study of cytomegalovirus exposure and HLA in healthy donors. This PCR relied on a set of 60 Vbeta primers and 13 Jbeta primers. This table comes from immunoSEQ multiplex PCR, and its TCRdb copy is limited to in-frame clones, with some not included. The sample records over 90,000 clones, around 74% being singletons. Sequences were obtained from PBMCs. These receptors were obtained from a female donor in good health and CMV-seropositive.

This rearrangement joins TRBV28 to TRBJ1-5; TRBD1 aligns across 7 bases. The CDR3 consists of 14 residues. CDR1 MDHEN and CDR2 SYDVKM come from the germline V gene. Trimming at V came to 5 bases and at J to 2 bases, leaving 3 bases not matched to a gene. CDR3 nucleotide sequence: TGTGCCAGCAGTCCGGGACAGCGCAATCAGCCCCAGCATTTT. Its protein is CASSPGQRNQPQHF.

J is TRBJ1-4 and V is TRBV6-5, with TRBD1 identical over 8 bases. The V segment lost 0 bases and the J segment 2 bases; nucleotides outside the gene matches: 2. The length of the CDR3 is 16 residues. Per the germline V gene, CDR1 is MNHEY and CDR2 is SVGAGI. The chain's CDR3 is CASSYSTGGTNEKLFF. Written as DNA, the CDR3 is TGTGCCAGCAGTTACTCAACAGGGGGGACTAATGAAAAACTGTTTTTT.

This sequence joins TRBV28 and TRBJ1-5, with a possible D match to TRBD1 (6 bases). The V end lost 8 bases, the J end lost 5 bases, and 19 bases lay between the germline ends. CDR3 length: 15 residues. Germline V gene lookup returns CDR1 MDHEN and CDR2 SYDVKM. The CDR3 here is CASDYLGGGDQPQHF. CDR3 coding DNA: TGTGCCAGCGACTACCTGGGGGGGGGCGATCAGCCCCAGCATTTT.

The rearrangement links TRBV29-1 to TRBJ1-3, with unresolved D. This CDR3 is built from 14 residues. Germline V gives CDR1 SQVTM, CDR2 ANQGSEA. V gave up 7 bases and J gave up 4 bases, with 17 bases separating them. The CDR3 DNA is TGCAGCGCAAAAAGTCAGAGGAGGGGAAACACCATATATTTT. As protein: CSAKSQRRGNTIYF.

The V call is TRBV18, the J call TRBJ2-7; no definite D call. This CDR3 is built from 12 residues. V was pared by 3 bases and J by 4 bases, with 7 bases between. Per the germline V gene, CDR1 is KGHSH and CDR2 is LQKENI. The CDR3 DNA follows: TGTGCCAGCTCACCCTACAGATACGAGCAGTACTTC. This sequence encodes CASSPYRYEQYF.

The rearrangement joins TRBV30 to TRBJ1-2; tentatively, D is TRBD1 (6 bases). Looked up from germline, CDR1 is GTSNPN and CDR2 is SVGIG (reference sequence). The V and J ends lost 4 bases and 4 bases respectively, with 10 bases between them. This CDR3 comprises 12 residues. CDR3 nucleotide sequence: TGTGCCTGGACTGGGGGCCTCTATGGCTACACCTTC. Translation: CAWTGGLYGYTF.

This chain connects TRBV10-1 to TRBJ1-1, with D perhaps matching TRBD1 (5 bases). Per the germline V gene, CDR1 is WNHNN and CDR2 is SYGVQD (reference sequence). The CDR3 sequence is 13 residues long. V shed 7 bases and J shed 7 bases, with 16 bases lying between them. The CDR3 DNA reads TGCGCCAGCAAACGGGCTCCGGGGGGTGAAGCTTTCTTT. It translates to CASKRAPGGEAFF.

The CDR3 loop is CASQGNTGELFF. DNA for the CDR3: TGTGCCAGCCAGGGGAACACCGGGGAGCTGTTTTTT. J is TRBJ2-2 and V is TRBV6-5, with D maybe TRBD1 (5 bases). With 8 bases removed from V and 1 base from J, the gap between germline ends came to 5 bases. Germline V gene lookup returns CDR1 MNHEY and CDR2 SVGAGI. This CDR3 is 12 amino acids long.

The chain couples TRBV9 to TRBJ2-3, with 8 positions matching TRBD2. The germline V gene has CDR1 SGDLS and CDR2 YYNGEE. Trimming took 3 bases from V and 4 from J; bases not matched to a gene: 10. CDR3 length: 16 residues. This CDR3 reads CASSERAGGHPDTQYF. The CDR3 nucleotides are TGTGCCAGCAGCGAGAGGGCGGGGGGCCATCCAGATACGCAGTATTTT.

V usage is TRBV27 and J usage is TRBJ2-7, with D possibly being TRBD1 (5 bases). This CDR3 region has 14 residues. Germline CDR1 MNHEY, CDR2 SMNVEV (reference sequence). V was pared by 5 bases and J by 3 bases, with 14 bases between. The CDR3 nucleotides are TGTGCCAGCAGTCTCAGGGTCAGAGGCTACGAGCAGTACTTC. Its protein is CASSLRVRGYEQYF.

This chain uses TRBV7-2 with TRBJ1-2, with 7 bases identical to TRBD1. CDR3 length equals 16 residues. Germline CDR1 is SGHTA and CDR2 is FQGNSA. The V gene end was trimmed by 1 base and the J gene end by 4 bases; junction bases not matched to a gene: 9. The CDR3 DNA is TGTGCCAGCAGCTTAGTTCGAGGGGGCTACGGCTATGGCTACACCTTC. Amino acids: CASSLVRGGYGYGYTF.

The chain employs TRBV7-8 and TRBJ2-1, with 9 bases lining up with TRBD2. This CDR3 has 15 residues. From germline, CDR1 is SGHVS and CDR2 FQNEAQ. The ends lost 3 bases at V and 7 bases at J; junction bases unmatched: 7. This CDR3 reads CASSFSGLATNEQFF. CDR3 in DNA: TGTGCCAGCAGCTTTTCAGGACTAGCGACGAATGAGCAGTTCTTC.

This clone was counted once. This rearrangement joins TRBV5-1 to TRBJ2-7; possible D gene TRBD1, 5 bases. V lost 5 bases and J lost 5, with 17 bases in between. Per germline, CDR1 SGHRS and CDR2 YFSETQ. The CDR3 totals 14 residues. DNA of the CDR3: TGCGCCAGCAGGATCCTGGACATTCGGGACGAGCAGTACTTC. Translation: CASRILDIRDEQYF.

This clone occurred a few times. This sequence joins TRBV4-1 and TRBJ2-7; 8 bases agree with TRBD2. This CDR3 has 14 residues. Trimming cost V 4 bases and J 5 bases; bases outside gene matches: 7. The germline CDR1 and CDR2 sequences are MGHRA and YSYEKL. The CDR3 spells CASSPVAAGDEQYF. In DNA, the CDR3 is TGCGCCAGCAGCCCCGTGGCAGCGGGGGACGAGCAGTACTTC.

The rearrangement links TRBV7-8 to TRBJ2-7; 8 bases are shared with TRBD1. The CDR3 runs to 14 residues. Germline CDR1 reads SGHVS; CDR2 reads FQNEAQ. The V segment lost 5 bases and the J segment 7 bases; nucleotides outside the gene matches: 10. The CDR3 reads CASSLDRGPLEQYF. The CDR3 nucleotides read TGTGCCAGCAGCCTCGACAGGGGCCCCTTGGAGCAGTACTTC.

The rearrangement joins TRBV7-9 to TRBJ2-1; D unresolved. The germline V gene encodes CDR1 SEHNR and CDR2 FQNEAQ (reference sequence). Trimming removed 1 base at V and 0 bases at J, with 10 bases between. The CDR3 is made up of 16 amino acids. The CDR3 nucleotides are TGTGCCAGCAGCTTAGTTGCGGCAAGCTCCTACAATGAGCAGTTCTTC. It yields the protein CASSLVAASSYNEQFF.

The V call is TRBV15, the J call TRBJ2-4; 13 positions match TRBD2. The ends lost 4 bases at V and 6 bases at J; junction bases unmatched: 6. The CDR3 has 16 amino acids. Germline CDR1 is LNHNV and CDR2 is YYDKDF (reference sequence). CDR3 sequence: CATSTGLAGASNIQYF. As DNA, the CDR3 is TGTGCCACCAGCACAGGACTAGCGGGAGCGTCAAACATTCAGTACTTC.

The CDR3 coding sequence is TGTGCCAGCAGACAGGGGGGATCCTACGAGCAGTACTTC. Its protein is CASRQGGSYEQYF. The V gene is TRBV28, the J gene TRBJ2-7, with 8 bases identical to TRBD1. Germline V lookup: CDR1 MDHEN, CDR2 SYDVKM. J was trimmed by 1 base and V by 6 bases; bases with no gene match: 2. There are 13 residues in the CDR3.

This chain uses TRBV7-8 with TRBJ2-1; 14 bases are a match to TRBD2. Germline-derived CDR1 and CDR2 are SGHVS and FQNEAQ. The CDR3 covers 20 residues. V lost 5 bases and J lost 2; bases outside the gene matches: 14. In DNA, the CDR3 is TGTGCCAGCAGCCACCACCCGGGACTAGCGGGAGCAACCACCTACAATGAGCAGTTCTTC. Protein product: CASSHHPGLAGATTYNEQFF.

This clone was seen more than once but under ten times. The chain carries TRBV5-1 and TRBJ1-2, with 9 positions matching TRBD1. CDR1 and CDR2 (germline): SGHRS, YFSETQ. The CDR3 is 16 amino acids. Losses at the gene ends were 0 bases for V and 5 bases for J; bases not matched to a gene: 8. The CDR3 coding sequence is TGCGCCAGCAGCTTGGATAGACCGGGACAGGGTTATGGCTACACCTTC. Its protein is CASSLDRPGQGYGYTF.

The gene calls are TRBV4-1 and TRBJ2-1; 12 bases agree with TRBD2. Germline loops: CDR1 MGHRA, CDR2 YSYEKL. This CDR3 region has 20 residues. Losses at the gene ends were 0 bases for V and 8 bases for J; bases not matched to a gene: 17. The CDR3 region has the DNA TGCGCCAGCAGCCAAGAAGAGGTAGGCTTGTGGGCTAGCGGGAGGGATGAGCAGTTCTTC. Translation: CASSQEEVGLWASGRDEQFF.

For the CDR3, the DNA is TGTGCCAGCAGCCGTAGCGGGGCCCGGAGCTCCTACAATGAGCAGTTCTTC. Amino acid sequence: CASSRSGARSSYNEQFF. V usage is TRBV4-2 and J usage is TRBJ2-1; 8 bases match TRBD2. The V gene's germline CDR1 is LGHNA and CDR2 YNFKEQ. This CDR3 has 17 residues. Losses at the gene ends were 4 bases for V and 0 bases for J; bases not matched to a gene: 8.

The chain recombines TRBV19 with TRBJ2-5; 7 positions match TRBD1. The CDR3 runs 13 residues. Germline V gives CDR1 LNHDA, CDR2 SQIVND (reference sequence). With 4 bases clipped from V and 5 bases from J, the junction kept 4 bases outside the gene matches. CDR3 amino acids: CASSRQGQETQYF. The CDR3 DNA is TGTGCCAGTAGTAGACAGGGTCAGGAGACCCAGTACTTC.

The chain carries TRBV6-5 and TRBJ1-2, with TRBD1 matching 7 bases. Germline lookup yields CDR1 MNHEY and CDR2 SVGAGI. The CDR3 covers 12 residues. Germline trimming cut 7 bases from V and 8 bases from J; bases unmatched to any gene: 7. CDR3: CASTRQGWGYTF. The CDR3 DNA reads as TGTGCCAGCACCCGACAGGGATGGGGCTACACCTTC.

The rearrangement links TRBV9 to TRBJ2-1, with TRBD2 as a possible D gene (5 bases). Germline V CDR1 and CDR2: SGDLS, YYNGEE. Trimming removed 2 bases at V and 0 bases at J, with 9 bases between. CDR3 size: 15 residues. Written as DNA, the CDR3 is TGTGCCAGCAGCGTCCGGCGGGCCTCCTACAATGAGCAGTTCTTC. It specifies CASSVRRASYNEQFF.

V gene TRBV6-6 combines with J gene TRBJ1-6, with TRBD1 matching 7 bases. The CDR3 has 16 amino acids. With 0 bases clipped from V and 9 bases from J, the junction kept 8 bases outside the gene matches. The V gene's germline CDR1 is MNHNY and CDR2 SVGAGI (reference sequence). The chain's CDR3 is CASSYSYRGWGSPLHF. For the CDR3, the DNA is TGTGCCAGCAGTTACTCTTACAGGGGCTGGGGTTCACCCCTCCACTTT.

The chain links TRBV28 to TRBJ2-5, with a possible D match to TRBD1 (5 bases). Trimming pared 2 bases from V and 3 bases from J, leaving 10 bases between. Germline values: CDR1 MDHEN, CDR2 SYDVKM. CDR3 size: 14 residues. CDR3 protein: CASSLKAGKETQYF. CDR3 coding DNA: TGTGCCAGCAGTTTAAAGGCAGGGAAAGAGACCCAGTACTTC.

J is TRBJ1-2 and V is TRBV9, with D uncertain. The V and J ends lost 4 bases and 4 bases respectively, with 11 bases between them. The CDR3 loop spans 13 amino acids. CDR1 is SGDLS and CDR2 is YYNGEE in the germline V gene. Written as DNA, the CDR3 is TGTGCCAGCAGCCCCAACTCGGGCTATGGCTACACCTTC. Amino acids: CASSPNSGYGYTF.

CDR3 region: CASSTWDRGVGEQYF. CDR3 sequence (DNA): TGTGCCAGCAGCACATGGGACAGGGGAGTTGGCGAGCAGTACTTC. The chain links TRBV5-4 to TRBJ2-7; TRBD1 matches at 10 bases. The V gene end was trimmed by 4 bases and the J gene end by 6 bases; junction bases not matched to a gene: 10. The CDR3 totals 15 residues. Germline V gives CDR1 SGHNT, CDR2 YYREEE (reference sequence).

The rearrangement links TRBV30 to TRBJ2-7; possibly TRBD2 for D (6 bases). The CDR3 length is 13 residues. CDR1 and CDR2 from the germline V gene are GTSNPN and SVGIG (reference sequence). V lost 4 bases and J 0 bases, leaving 10 bases between the germline ends. The CDR3 is CAWTDGSSYEQYF. CDR3 DNA sequence: TGTGCCTGGACGGACGGGAGCTCCTACGAGCAGTACTTC.